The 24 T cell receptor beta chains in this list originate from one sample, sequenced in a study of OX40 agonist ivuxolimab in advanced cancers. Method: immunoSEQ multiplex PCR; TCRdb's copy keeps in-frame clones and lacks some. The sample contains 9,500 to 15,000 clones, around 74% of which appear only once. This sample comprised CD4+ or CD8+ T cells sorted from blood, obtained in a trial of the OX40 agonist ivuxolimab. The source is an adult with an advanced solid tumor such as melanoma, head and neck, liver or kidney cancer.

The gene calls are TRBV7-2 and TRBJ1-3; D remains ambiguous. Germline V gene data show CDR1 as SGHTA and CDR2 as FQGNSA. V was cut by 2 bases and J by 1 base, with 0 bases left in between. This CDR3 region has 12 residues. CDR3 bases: TGTGCCAGCAGCTTATCTGGAAACACCATATATTTT. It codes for CASSLSGNTIYF.

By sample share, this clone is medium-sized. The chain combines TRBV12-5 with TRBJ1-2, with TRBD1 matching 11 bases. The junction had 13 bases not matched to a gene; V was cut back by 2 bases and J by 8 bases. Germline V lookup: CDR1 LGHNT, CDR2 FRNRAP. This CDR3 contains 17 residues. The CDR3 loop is CASGLQLGQGARWGYTF. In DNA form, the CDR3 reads TGTGCTAGTGGTTTGCAGCTAGGACAGGGGGCGCGATGGGGCTACACCTTC. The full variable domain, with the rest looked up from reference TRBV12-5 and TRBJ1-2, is DARVTQTPRHKVTEMGQEVTMRCQPILGHNTVFWYRQTMMQGLELLAYFRNRAPLDDSGMPKDRFSAEMPDATLATLKIQPSEPRDSAVYFCASGLQLGQGARWGYTFGSGTRLTVV.

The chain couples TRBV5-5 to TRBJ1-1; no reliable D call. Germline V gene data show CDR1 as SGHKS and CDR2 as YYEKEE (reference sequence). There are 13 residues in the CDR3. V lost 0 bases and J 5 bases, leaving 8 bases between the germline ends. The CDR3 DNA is TGTGCCAGCAGCTTGGCGTGGCGGACTGAAGCTTTCTTT. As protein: CASSLAWRTEAFF.

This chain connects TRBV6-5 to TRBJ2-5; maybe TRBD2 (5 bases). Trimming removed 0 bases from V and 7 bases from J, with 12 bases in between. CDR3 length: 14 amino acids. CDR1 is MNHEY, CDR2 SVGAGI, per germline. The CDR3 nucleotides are TGTGCCAGCAGTTACTCGGGAGCAGTTGGGACCCAGTACTTC. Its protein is CASSYSGAVGTQYF.

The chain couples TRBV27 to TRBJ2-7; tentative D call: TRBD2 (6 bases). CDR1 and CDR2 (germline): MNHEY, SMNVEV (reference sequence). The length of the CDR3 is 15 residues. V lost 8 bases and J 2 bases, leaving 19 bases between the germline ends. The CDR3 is CASRGPGRRPYEQYF. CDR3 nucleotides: TGTGCCAGCCGCGGTCCGGGGAGGCGGCCCTACGAGCAGTACTTC.

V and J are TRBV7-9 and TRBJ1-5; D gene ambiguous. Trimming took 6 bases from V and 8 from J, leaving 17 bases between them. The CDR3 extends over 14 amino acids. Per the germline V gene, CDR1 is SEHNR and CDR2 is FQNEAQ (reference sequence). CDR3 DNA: TGTGCCAGCAGGGCGCCGGGGTCGGAAGAGCCCCAGCATTTT. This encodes CASRAPGSEEPQHF.

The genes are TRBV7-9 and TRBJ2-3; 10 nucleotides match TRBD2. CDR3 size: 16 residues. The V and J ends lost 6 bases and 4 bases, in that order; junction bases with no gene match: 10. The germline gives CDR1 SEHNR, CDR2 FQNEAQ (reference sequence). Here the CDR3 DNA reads TGTGCCAGCAGACCCAAGACTAGCGGGTTGCCAGATACGCAGTATTTT. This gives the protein CASRPKTSGLPDTQYF.

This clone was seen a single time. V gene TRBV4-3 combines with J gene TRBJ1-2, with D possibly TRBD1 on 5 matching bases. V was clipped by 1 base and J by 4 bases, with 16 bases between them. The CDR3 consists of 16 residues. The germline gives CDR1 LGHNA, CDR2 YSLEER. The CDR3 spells CASSQAWDSSIYGYTF. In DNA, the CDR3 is TGCGCCAGCAGCCAAGCCTGGGACTCCAGTATCTATGGCTACACCTTC.

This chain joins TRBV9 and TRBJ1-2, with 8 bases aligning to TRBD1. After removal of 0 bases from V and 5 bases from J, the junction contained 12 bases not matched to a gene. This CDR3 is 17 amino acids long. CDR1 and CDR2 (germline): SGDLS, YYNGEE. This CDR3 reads CASSVAKGQGVGYGYTF. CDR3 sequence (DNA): TGTGCCAGCAGCGTAGCAAAAGGACAGGGAGTCGGATATGGCTACACCTTC.

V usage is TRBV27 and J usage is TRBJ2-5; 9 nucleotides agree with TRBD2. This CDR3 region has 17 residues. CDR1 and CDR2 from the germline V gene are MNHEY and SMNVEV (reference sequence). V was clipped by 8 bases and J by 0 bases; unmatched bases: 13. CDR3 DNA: TGTGCCAGCGGTCGACTAGCGGAGACGGGGTACCAAGAGACCCAGTACTTC. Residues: CASGRLAETGYQETQYF.

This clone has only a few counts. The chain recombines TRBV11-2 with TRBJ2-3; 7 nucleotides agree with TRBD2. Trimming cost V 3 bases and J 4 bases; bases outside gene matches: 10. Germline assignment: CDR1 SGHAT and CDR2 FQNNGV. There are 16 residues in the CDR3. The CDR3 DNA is TGTGCCAGCAGCTTTAGAGGGAGGGCCGGGTCAGATACGCAGTATTTT. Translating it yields CASSFRGRAGSDTQYF.

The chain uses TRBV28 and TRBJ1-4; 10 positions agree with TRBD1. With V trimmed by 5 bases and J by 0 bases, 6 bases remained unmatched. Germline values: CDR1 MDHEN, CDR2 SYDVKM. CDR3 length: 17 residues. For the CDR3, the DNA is TGTGCCAGCAGTGCCGGGACAGGGGCATCAACTAATGAAAAACTGTTTTTT. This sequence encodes CASSAGTGASTNEKLFF.

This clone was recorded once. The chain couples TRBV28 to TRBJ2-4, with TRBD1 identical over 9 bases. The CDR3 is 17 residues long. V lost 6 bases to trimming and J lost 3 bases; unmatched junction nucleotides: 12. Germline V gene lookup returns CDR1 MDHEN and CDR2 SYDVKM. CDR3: CASSTIAGTGNKNIQYF. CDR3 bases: TGTGCCAGCAGCACGATCGCCGGGACAGGGAACAAAAACATTCAGTACTTC.

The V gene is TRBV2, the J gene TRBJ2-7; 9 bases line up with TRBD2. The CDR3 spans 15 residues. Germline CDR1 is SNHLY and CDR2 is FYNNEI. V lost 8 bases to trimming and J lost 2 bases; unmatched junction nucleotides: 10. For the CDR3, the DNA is TGTGCCAGCGAGAAGATAGCGGGAGCCGCCTACGAGCAGTACTTC. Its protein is CASEKIAGAAYEQYF. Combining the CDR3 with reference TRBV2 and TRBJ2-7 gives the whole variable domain EPEVTQTPSHQVTQMGQEVILRCVPISNHLYFYWYRQILGQKVEFLVSFYNNEISEKSEIFDDQFSVERPDGSNFTLKIRSTKLEDSAMYFCASEKIAGAAYEQYFGPGTRLTVT.

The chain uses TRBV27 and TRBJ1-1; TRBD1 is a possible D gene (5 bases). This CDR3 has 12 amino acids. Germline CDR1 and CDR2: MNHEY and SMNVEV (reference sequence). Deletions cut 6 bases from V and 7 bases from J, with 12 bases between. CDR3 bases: TGTGCCAGCAGCTCCGGGGACGGTGAAGCTTTCTTT. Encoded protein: CASSSGDGEAFF.

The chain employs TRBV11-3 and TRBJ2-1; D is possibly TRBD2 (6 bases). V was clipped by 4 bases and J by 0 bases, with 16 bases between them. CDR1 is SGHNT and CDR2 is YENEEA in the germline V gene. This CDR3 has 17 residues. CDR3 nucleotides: TGTGCCAGCAGCTCGTCGTCAGCGGGCCACTCCTACAATGAGCAGTTCTTC. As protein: CASSSSSAGHSYNEQFF.

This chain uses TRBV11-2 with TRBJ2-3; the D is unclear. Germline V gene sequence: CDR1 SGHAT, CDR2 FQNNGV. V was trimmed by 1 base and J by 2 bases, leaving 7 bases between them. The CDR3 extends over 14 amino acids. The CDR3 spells CASSLVSATDTQYF. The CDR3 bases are TGTGCCAGCAGCTTAGTATCTGCCACAGATACGCAGTATTTT. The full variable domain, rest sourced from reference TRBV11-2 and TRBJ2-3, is EAGVAQSPRYKIIEKRQSVAFWCNPISGHATLYWYQQILGQGPKLLIQFQNNGVVDDSQLPKDRFSAERLKGVDSTLKIQPAKLEDSAVYLCASSLVSATDTQYFGPGTRLTVL.

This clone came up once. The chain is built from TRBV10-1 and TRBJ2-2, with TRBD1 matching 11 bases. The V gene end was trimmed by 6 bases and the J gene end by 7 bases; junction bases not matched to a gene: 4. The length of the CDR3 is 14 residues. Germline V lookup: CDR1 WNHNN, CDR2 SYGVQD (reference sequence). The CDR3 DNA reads TGCGCCAGCAGCGGACAGGGGGCCGGCGGGGAGCTGTTTTTT. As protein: CASSGQGAGGELFF.

The CDR3 DNA is TGTGCCAGCCAACTAGCGGGAGGGACAGATACGCAGTATTTT. Translation: CASQLAGGTDTQYF. V is TRBV9 and J is TRBJ2-3, with 13 bases lining up with TRBD2. The J segment lost 3 bases and the V segment lost 7 bases, leaving 2 bases of the junction unmatched. CDR3 size: 14 residues. The germline CDR1 and CDR2 sequences are SGDLS and YYNGEE.

Written as DNA, the CDR3 is TGTGCCACTAGAGGGACGGACCAAGGGAACTATGGCTACACCTTC. Residues: CATRGTDQGNYGYTF. The rearrangement links TRBV7-8 to TRBJ1-2; TRBD1 might be the D (5 bases). The CDR3 loop spans 15 amino acids. Trimming took 10 bases from V and 2 from J, leaving 20 bases between them. From germline, CDR1 is SGHVS and CDR2 FQNEAQ. The full variable domain, completed using reference TRBV7-8 and TRBJ1-2, is GAGVSQSPRYKVAKRGQDVALRCDPISGHVSLFWYQQALGQGPEFLTYFQNEAQLDKSGLPSDRFFAERPEGSVSTLKIQRTQQEDSAVYLCATRGTDQGNYGYTFGSGTRLTVV.

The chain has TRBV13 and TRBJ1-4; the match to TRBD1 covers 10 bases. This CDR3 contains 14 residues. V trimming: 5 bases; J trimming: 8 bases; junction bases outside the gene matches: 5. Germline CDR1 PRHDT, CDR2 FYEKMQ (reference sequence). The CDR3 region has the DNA TGTGCCAGCAGCGCCGGGACAGGGGACGAAAAACTGTTTTTT. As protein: CASSAGTGDEKLFF.

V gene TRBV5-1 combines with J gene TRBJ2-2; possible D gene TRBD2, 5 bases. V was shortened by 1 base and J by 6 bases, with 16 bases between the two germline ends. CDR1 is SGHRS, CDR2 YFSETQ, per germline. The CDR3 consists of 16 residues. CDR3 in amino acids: CASSLHGLPIAGELFF. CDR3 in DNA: TGCGCCAGCAGCTTGCACGGACTCCCCATAGCCGGGGAGCTGTTTTTT.

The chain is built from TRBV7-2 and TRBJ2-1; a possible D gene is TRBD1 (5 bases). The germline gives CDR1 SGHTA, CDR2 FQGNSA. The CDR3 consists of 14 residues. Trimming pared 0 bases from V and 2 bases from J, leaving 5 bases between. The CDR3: CASSLAGPYNEQFF. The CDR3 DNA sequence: TGTGCCAGCAGCTTAGCGGGGCCCTACAATGAGCAGTTCTTC.

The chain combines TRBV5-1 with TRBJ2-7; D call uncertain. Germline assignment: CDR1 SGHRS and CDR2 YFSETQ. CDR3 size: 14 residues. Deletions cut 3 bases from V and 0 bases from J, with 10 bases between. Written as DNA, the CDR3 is TGCGCCAGCAGCTCTGAACAGAGCTCCTACGAGCAGTACTTC. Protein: CASSSEQSSYEQYF.